The rows below give T cell receptor beta chains drawn from one sample of a study of blood T cell repertoires in COVID-19. The repertoire was sequenced with immunoSEQ multiplex PCR; TCRdb's copy has only in-frame clones and lacks some. The data show approximately 240,000 clones, approximately 83% seen once. Sequenced material: peripheral blood. The origin of the receptors is a woman aged 25 to 39 who had recovered from COVID-19. Both conserved end residues are part of each CDR3. Fields, in order: J gene, clone size, CDR3 length, V gene, D gene, CDR3 protein, CDR3 DNA. A D gene is named only where the DNA matches it firmly. Size is stated for part of the rows, as once, few or many counts, or as a class when the clone is expanded.

j_gene: TRBJ1-3
abundance: -
len: 14
v_gene: TRBV6-6
d_gene: TRBD1
CDR3aa: CASSLDRAGNTIYF
CDR3nt: TGTGCCAGCAGTTTGGACAGGGCTGGAAACACCATATATTTT

j_gene: TRBJ1-1
abundance: -
len: 13
v_gene: TRBV7-9
d_gene: -
CDR3aa: CASSLREGTEAFF
CDR3nt: TGTGCCAGCAGCCTCAGGGAGGGCACTGAAGCTTTCTTT

j_gene: TRBJ2-7
abundance: medium-sized
len: 13
v_gene: TRBV1
d_gene: -
CDR3aa: CTSTRGLHDEQYF
CDR3nt: TGCACCAGCACTCGGGGACTCCACGACGAGCAGTACTTC

j_gene: TRBJ1-3
abundance: -
len: 14
v_gene: TRBV6-5
d_gene: TRBD1
CDR3aa: CASSQDRGGNTIYF
CDR3nt: TGTGCCAGCAGCCAAGACAGGGGGGGAAACACCATATATTTT

j_gene: TRBJ1-4
abundance: -
len: 12
v_gene: TRBV12-3/TRBV12-4
d_gene: -
CDR3aa: CASSLVEQKLFF
CDR3nt: TGTGCCAGCAGCTTAGTAGAGCAAAAACTGTTTTTT

j_gene: TRBJ2-3
abundance: once
len: 12
v_gene: TRBV12-3/TRBV12-4
d_gene: -
CDR3aa: CASSLEFRAQYF
CDR3nt: TGTGCCAGCAGTTTAGAGTTCAGGGCGCAGTATTTT

j_gene: TRBJ1-1
abundance: -
len: 17
v_gene: TRBV19
d_gene: -
CDR3aa: CASSRTRQVHMNTEAFF
CDR3nt: TGTGCCAGTAGTCGGACCAGACAGGTCCACATGAACACTGAAGCTTTCTTT

j_gene: TRBJ2-3
abundance: -
len: 13
v_gene: TRBV7-6
d_gene: -
CDR3aa: CASSLGAENTQYF
CDR3nt: TGTGCCAGCAGCTTAGGTGCGGAAAATACGCAGTATTTT

j_gene: TRBJ1-2
abundance: -
len: 13
v_gene: TRBV19
d_gene: -
CDR3aa: CASSILANYGYTF
CDR3nt: TGTGCCAGTAGTATTTTAGCTAACTATGGCTACACCTTC

j_gene: TRBJ2-7
abundance: -
len: 14
v_gene: TRBV5-1
d_gene: TRBD2
CDR3aa: CASSSSGGAQEQYF
CDR3nt: TGCGCCAGCAGCAGTAGCGGGGGGGCGCAGGAGCAGTACTTC

j_gene: TRBJ2-3
abundance: -
len: 14
v_gene: TRBV2
d_gene: TRBD2
CDR3aa: CASRLAGGTDTQYF
CDR3nt: TGTGCCAGCAGACTAGCGGGGGGCACAGATACGCAGTATTTT

j_gene: TRBJ1-4
abundance: -
len: 13
v_gene: TRBV5-1
d_gene: -
CDR3aa: CASSLEGTGGLFF
CDR3nt: TGCGCCAGCAGCTTGGAGGGCACAGGAGGGCTTTTTTTT

j_gene: TRBJ2-5
abundance: -
len: 16
v_gene: TRBV13
d_gene: -
CDR3aa: CASSLGREGSWETQYF
CDR3nt: TGTGCCAGCAGCTTAGGCCGGGAAGGGAGCTGGGAGACCCAGTACTTC

j_gene: TRBJ1-2
abundance: once
len: 15
v_gene: TRBV19
d_gene: -
CDR3aa: CASSTPFRSGYGYTF
CDR3nt: TGTGCCAGTAGTACCCCCTTTCGGAGTGGTTATGGCTACACCTTC

j_gene: TRBJ1-2
abundance: -
len: 13
v_gene: TRBV19
d_gene: -
CDR3aa: CASRTTEYDGYTF
CDR3nt: TGTGCCAGTAGAACGACTGAGTACGATGGCTACACCTTC

j_gene: TRBJ1-6
abundance: -
len: 14
v_gene: TRBV5-5
d_gene: -
CDR3aa: CASSSIRDNSPLHF
CDR3nt: TGTGCCAGCAGCTCCATACGGGATAACTCACCCCTCCACTTT

j_gene: TRBJ1-1
abundance: -
len: 13
v_gene: TRBV7-2
d_gene: -
CDR3aa: CASSSQGNTEAFF
CDR3nt: TGTGCCAGCAGCTCGCAGGGGAACACTGAAGCTTTCTTT

j_gene: TRBJ2-3
abundance: -
len: 12
v_gene: TRBV6-5
d_gene: -
CDR3aa: CASSSPVSTQYF
CDR3nt: TGTGCCAGCAGTTCCCCTGTGAGTACGCAGTATTTT